A selection of T cell receptor beta chains follows, all from one sample in a study of T cells in Graves' hyperthyroidism and ophthalmopathy. MiXCR, run by TCRdb on the multiplex PCR reads, gives a single entry per CDR3 protein. Among fewer than 550,000 distinct CDR3 sequences, around a quarter were seen once, and the ten largest hold approximately 10%. The material sequenced was blood. These receptors were obtained from a woman in her thirties with Graves' ophthalmopathy. The CDR3 runs from the conserved cysteine through the conserved F or W. The D gene is left open where the match is weak. The size entry is marked missing in some rows and otherwise reads once, few, many or a size class.

j_gene | v_gene | abundance | d_gene | CDR3nt | CDR3aa
TRBJ2-7 | TRBV11-2 | many | TRBD1 | TGTGCCAGCAGCCCCCCGTTAGTTCGCGGACAGGGGTCCTACGAGCAGTACTTC | CASSPPLVRGQGSYEQYF
TRBJ1-1 | TRBV27 | - | - | TGTGCCAGCAGTTTATTGGGGGCATGGACTGAAGCTTTCTTT | CASSLLGAWTEAFF
TRBJ1-2 | TRBV20-1 | many | - | TGCAGTGCTACGCTTCCGTACAGAACCTATGGCTACACCTTC | CSATLPYRTYGYTF
TRBJ2-5 | TRBV12-3/TRBV12-4 | many | TRBD2 | TGTGCCAGCACCAGACGGGCGGGGGGGCTTCAAGAGACCCAGTACTTC | CASTRRAGGLQETQYF
TRBJ1-1 | TRBV16 | many | - | TGTGCCAGCAGCCAATGGACCGCTGAAGCTTTCTTT | CASSQWTAEAFF
TRBJ1-1 | TRBV5-1 | - | - | TGCGCCAGCAGCTTGCAACTGACCTCTGGGGGAGCTTTCTTT | CASSLQLTSGGAFF
TRBJ2-5 | TRBV6-5 | many | TRBD1 | TGTGCCAGCAGTTCCTACAGGGGTACAGTTGAGACCCAGTACTTC | CASSSYRGTVETQYF
TRBJ2-7 | TRBV20-1 | many | TRBD2 | TGCAGTGCTAGAGTTGGATCGGGCGGGGGGGAAGGTTACGAGCAGTACTTC | CSARVGSGGGEGYEQYF
TRBJ1-3 | TRBV19 | many | - | TGTGCCAGTAGTGGCCCGGGCTCTGGAAACACCATATATTTT | CASSGPGSGNTIYF
TRBJ2-7 | TRBV5-1 | - | - | TGCGCCAGCAGCTTGTCTCTGGACACGAGCTCCTACGAGCAGTACTTC | CASSLSLDTSSYEQYF
TRBJ1-5 | TRBV6-1 | - | - | TGTGCCAGCAATCCTAGGCAGGGGCCAAGGACATTCAAGCATTTT | CASNPRQGPRTFKHF
TRBJ2-2 | TRBV5-1 | - | - | TGCGCCAGCAGCTCAGGTTTGGGGTCGAACACCGGGGAGCTGTTTTTT | CASSSGLGSNTGELFF
TRBJ2-5 | TRBV24-1 | many | TRBD1 | TGTGCCACCGAATCGGGACAGCAAGAGACCCAGTACTTC | CATESGQQETQYF
TRBJ1-1 | TRBV29-1 | - | TRBD1 | TGCAGCGTTGAAGATTGGGGCCGACAGGGGGCTGGGGACACTGAAGCTTTCTTT | CSVEDWGRQGAGDTEAFF
TRBJ1-2 | TRBV6-1 | few | TRBD1 | TGTGCCATGCGGACAGGGAGAAAGAATGGCTACACCTTC | CAMRTGRKNGYTF
TRBJ1-5 | TRBV19 | many | - | TGTGCCAGTAGTATCGTTGAACGGGGGTTGTGGCGGCATCAGCCCCAGCATTTT | CASSIVERGLWRHQPQHF
TRBJ1-1 | TRBV7-8 | many | - | TGTGCCAGCAGCTTAGTCGTGGACATCAACACTGAAGCTTTCTTT | CASSLVVDINTEAFF